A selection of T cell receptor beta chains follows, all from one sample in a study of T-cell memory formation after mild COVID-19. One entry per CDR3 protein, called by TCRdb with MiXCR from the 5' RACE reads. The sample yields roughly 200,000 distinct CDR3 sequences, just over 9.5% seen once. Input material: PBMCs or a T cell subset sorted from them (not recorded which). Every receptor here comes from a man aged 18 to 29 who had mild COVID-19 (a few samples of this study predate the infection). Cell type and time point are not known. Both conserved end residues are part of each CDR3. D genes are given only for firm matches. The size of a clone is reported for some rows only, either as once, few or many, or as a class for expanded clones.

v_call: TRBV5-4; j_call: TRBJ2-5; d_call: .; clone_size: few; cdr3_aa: CASNPRDQETQYF; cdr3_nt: TGTGCCAGCAACCCCCGGGATCAGGAGACCCAGTACTTC
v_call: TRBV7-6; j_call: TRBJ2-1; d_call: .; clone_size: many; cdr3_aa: CASSLVVGTFTYNEQFF; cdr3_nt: TGTGCCAGCAGCTTAGTCGTCGGGACTTTTACCTACAATGAGCAGTTCTTC
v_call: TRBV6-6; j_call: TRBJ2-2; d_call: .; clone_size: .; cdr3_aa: CASSTPSGTGELFF; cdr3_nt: TGTGCCAGCAGTACCCCTTCGGGCACCGGGGAGCTGTTTTTT
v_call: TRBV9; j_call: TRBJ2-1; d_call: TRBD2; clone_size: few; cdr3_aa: CASSVDQRDDNEQFF; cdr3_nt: TGTGCCAGCAGCGTAGACCAGCGGGACGACAATGAGCAGTTCTTC
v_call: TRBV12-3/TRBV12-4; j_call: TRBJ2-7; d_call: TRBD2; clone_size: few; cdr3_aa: CASSSLAASSYEQYF; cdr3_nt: TGTGCCAGCAGTTCTCTAGCGGCGAGCTCCTACGAGCAGTACTTC
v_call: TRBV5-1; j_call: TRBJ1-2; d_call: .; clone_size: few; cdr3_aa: CASSLGQASQYGYTF; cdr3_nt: TGCGCCAGCAGCTTGGGACAGGCCTCACAATATGGCTACACCTTC
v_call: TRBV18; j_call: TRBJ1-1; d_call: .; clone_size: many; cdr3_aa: CANAEDRHTEAFF; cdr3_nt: TGTGCCAACGCCGAGGACAGACACACTGAAGCTTTCTTT
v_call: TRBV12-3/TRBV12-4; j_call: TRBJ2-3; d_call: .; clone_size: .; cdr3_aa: CASSLLLAHTQYF; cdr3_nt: TGTGCCAGCAGTCTCCTCCTAGCTCATACGCAGTATTTT
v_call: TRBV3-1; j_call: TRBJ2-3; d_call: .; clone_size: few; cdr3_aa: CASSQASGVRGTDTQYF; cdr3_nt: TGTGCCAGCAGCCAAGCCTCCGGTGTGCGGGGCACAGATACGCAGTATTTT
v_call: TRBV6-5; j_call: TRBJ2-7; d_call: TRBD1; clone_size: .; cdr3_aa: CASSYFGQGEQYF; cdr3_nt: TGTGCCAGCAGTTACTTCGGACAGGGAGAGCAGTACTTC
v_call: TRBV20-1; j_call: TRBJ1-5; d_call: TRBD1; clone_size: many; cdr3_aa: CSARDRGNYQPQHF; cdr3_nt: TGCAGTGCTAGAGACAGGGGGAATTATCAGCCCCAGCATTTT
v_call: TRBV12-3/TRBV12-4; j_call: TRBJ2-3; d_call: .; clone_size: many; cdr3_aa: CASSLSPVSTDTQYF; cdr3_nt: TGTGCCAGCAGTTTAAGTCCCGTGAGCACAGATACGCAGTATTTT
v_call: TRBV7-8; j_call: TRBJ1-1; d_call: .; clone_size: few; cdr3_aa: CASSLDRRRNTEAFF; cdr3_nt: TGTGCCAGCAGCTTAGATCGGCGGAGGAACACTGAAGCTTTCTTT
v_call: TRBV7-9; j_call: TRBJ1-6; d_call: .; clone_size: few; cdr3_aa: CASSLEWESPLHF; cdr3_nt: TGTGCCAGCAGCTTAGAATGGGAGTCACCCCTCCACTTT
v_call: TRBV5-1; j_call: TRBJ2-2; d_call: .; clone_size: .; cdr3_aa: CASSLFWGANTGELFF; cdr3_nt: TGCGCCAGCAGCTTGTTCTGGGGCGCGAACACCGGGGAGCTGTTTTTT
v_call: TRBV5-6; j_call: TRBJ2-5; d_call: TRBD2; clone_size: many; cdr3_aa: CASRSTSGGWGTQYF; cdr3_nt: TGTGCCAGCAGGTCAACTAGCGGGGGCTGGGGGACCCAGTACTTC
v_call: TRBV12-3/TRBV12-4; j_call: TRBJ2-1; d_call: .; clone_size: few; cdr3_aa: CASSFHLSRDEQFF; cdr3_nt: TGTGCCAGCAGTTTTCATCTCTCCCGGGATGAGCAGTTCTTC
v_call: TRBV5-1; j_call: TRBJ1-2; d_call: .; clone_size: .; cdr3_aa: CASSLETPNYGYTF; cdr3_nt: TGCGCCAGCAGCTTAGAGACACCAAACTATGGCTACACCTTC
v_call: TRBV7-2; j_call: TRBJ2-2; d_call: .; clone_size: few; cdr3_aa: CASSLWTGITGELFF; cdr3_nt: TGTGCCAGCAGCTTATGGACTGGGATCACCGGGGAGCTGTTTTTT
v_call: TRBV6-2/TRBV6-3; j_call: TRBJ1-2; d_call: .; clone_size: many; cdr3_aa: CASSSSGRNYGYTF; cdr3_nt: TGTGCCAGCAGTTCCTCGGGACGGAACTATGGCTACACCTTC
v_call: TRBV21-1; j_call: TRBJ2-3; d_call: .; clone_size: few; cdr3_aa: CASSKAVTTDTQYF; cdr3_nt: TGTGCCAGCAGCAAAGCGGTAACCACAGATACGCAGTATTTT
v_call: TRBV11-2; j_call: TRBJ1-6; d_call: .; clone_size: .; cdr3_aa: CASSLSGMEVAPLHF; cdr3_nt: TGTGCCAGCAGCTTATCTGGTATGGAAGTTGCACCCCTCCACTTT
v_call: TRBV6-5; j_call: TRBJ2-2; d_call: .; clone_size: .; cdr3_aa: CATSWGVPQVANTGELFF; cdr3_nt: TGTGCCACCTCATGGGGGGTGCCTCAAGTGGCGAACACCGGGGAGCTGTTTTTT
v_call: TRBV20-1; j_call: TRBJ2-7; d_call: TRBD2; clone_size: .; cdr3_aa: CSAPTSGGMGEQYF; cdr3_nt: TGCAGTGCACCTACTAGCGGGGGCATGGGTGAGCAGTACTTC
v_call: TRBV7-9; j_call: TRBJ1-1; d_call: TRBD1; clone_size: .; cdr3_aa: CASSSQGARTEAFF; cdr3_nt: TGTGCCAGCAGCTCTCAGGGGGCTCGGACTGAAGCTTTCTTT
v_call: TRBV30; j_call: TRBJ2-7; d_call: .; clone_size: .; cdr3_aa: CAWSAQGKEQYF; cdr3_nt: TGTGCCTGGAGTGCGCAGGGGAAAGAGCAGTACTTC
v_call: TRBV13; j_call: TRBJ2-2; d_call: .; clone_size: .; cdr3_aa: CASSAEDSNTGELFF; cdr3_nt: TGTGCCAGCAGCGCCGAGGACAGTAACACCGGGGAGCTGTTTTTT
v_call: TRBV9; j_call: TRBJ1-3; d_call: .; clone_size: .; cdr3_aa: CASSDTGTPGNTIYF; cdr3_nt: TGTGCCAGCAGCGACACCGGGACACCAGGAAACACCATATATTTT
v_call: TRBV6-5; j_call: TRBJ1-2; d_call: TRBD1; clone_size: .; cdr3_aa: CASSQGGLRGYTF; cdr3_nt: TGTGCCAGCTCCCAGGGGGGGCTGCGGGGCTACACCTTC
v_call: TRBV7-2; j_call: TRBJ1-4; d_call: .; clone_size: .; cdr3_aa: CASSPRRAEEKLFF; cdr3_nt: TGTGCCAGCAGCCCCAGGCGAGCGGAGGAAAAACTGTTTTTT
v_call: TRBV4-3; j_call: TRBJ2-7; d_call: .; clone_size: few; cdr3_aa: CASSQVAGRLAPYEQYF; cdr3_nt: TGCGCCAGCAGCCAAGTAGCCGGGCGGTTGGCGCCCTACGAGCAGTACTTC
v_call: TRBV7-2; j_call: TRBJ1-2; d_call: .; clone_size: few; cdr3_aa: CASSSNSVKGGYTF; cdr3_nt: TGTGCCAGCAGCTCGAACAGCGTTAAGGGTGGCTACACCTTC
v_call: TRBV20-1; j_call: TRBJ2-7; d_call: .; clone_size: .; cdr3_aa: CSASPTGYEQYF; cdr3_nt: TGCAGTGCTAGTCCTACAGGCTACGAGCAGTACTTC
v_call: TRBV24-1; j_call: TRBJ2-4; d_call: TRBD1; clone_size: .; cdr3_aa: CATSSTGVLKNIQYF; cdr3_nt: TGTGCCACCAGTTCGACAGGGGTCCTCAAAAACATTCAGTACTTC
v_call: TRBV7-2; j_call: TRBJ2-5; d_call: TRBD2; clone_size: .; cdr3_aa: CASRNTGGGMETQYF; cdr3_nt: TGTGCCAGCAGAAACACCGGGGGGGGAATGGAGACCCAGTACTTC
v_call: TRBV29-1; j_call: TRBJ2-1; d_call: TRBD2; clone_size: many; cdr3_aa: CSSKSRLAGIREQFF; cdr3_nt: TGCAGCTCCAAAAGCAGGCTAGCGGGGATCCGGGAGCAGTTCTTC
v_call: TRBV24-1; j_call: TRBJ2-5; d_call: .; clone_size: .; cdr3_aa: CATSGWSGGRETQYF; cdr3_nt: TGTGCCACCAGTGGTTGGTCCGGGGGCAGGGAGACCCAGTACTTC
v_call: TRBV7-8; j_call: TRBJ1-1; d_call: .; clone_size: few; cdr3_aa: CASSPDGQAEAFF; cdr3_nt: TGTGCCAGCAGCCCAGACGGGCAAGCTGAAGCTTTCTTT
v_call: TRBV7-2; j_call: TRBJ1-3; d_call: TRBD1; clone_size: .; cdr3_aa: CASSPALDRVNTIYF; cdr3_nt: TGTGCCAGCAGCCCCGCTCTTGACAGGGTCAACACCATATATTTT
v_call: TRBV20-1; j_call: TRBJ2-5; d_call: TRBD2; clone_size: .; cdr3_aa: CSARDGAGGPQETQYF; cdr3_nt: TGCAGTGCTAGAGATGGAGCGGGGGGTCCTCAAGAGACCCAGTACTTC
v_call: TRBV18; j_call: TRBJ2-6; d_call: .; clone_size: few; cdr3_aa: CASSPPTGTGANVLTF; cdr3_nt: TGTGCCAGCTCACCACCAACAGGGACTGGGGCCAACGTCCTGACTTTC
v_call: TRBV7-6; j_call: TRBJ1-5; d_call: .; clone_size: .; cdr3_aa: CASSLAWDQPQHF; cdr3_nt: TGTGCCAGCAGCTTAGCATGGGATCAGCCCCAGCATTTT
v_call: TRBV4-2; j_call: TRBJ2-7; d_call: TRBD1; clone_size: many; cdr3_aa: CASSQRQGSDEQYF; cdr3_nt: TGTGCCAGCAGCCAGAGACAGGGTAGCGACGAGCAGTACTTC
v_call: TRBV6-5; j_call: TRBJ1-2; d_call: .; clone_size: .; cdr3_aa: CASRHRASGYTF; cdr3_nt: TGTGCCAGCAGACACAGGGCTTCGGGCTACACCTTC
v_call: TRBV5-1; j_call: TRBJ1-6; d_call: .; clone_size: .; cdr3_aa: CASSSGQNSPLHF; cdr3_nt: TGCGCCAGCAGCTCCGGACAGAATTCACCCCTCCACTTT
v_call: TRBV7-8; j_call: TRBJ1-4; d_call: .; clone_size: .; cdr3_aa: CASSLRYPNGKLFF; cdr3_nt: TGTGCCAGCAGCTTACGGTATCCGAACGGAAAACTGTTTTTT
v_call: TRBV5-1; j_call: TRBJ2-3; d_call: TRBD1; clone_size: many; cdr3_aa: CASHRGLDTDTQYF; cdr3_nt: TGCGCCAGCCACAGGGGGCTGGACACAGATACGCAGTATTTT
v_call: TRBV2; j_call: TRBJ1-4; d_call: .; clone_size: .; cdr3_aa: CASSEALGKLFF; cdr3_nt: TGTGCCAGCAGTGAAGCTCTAGGGAAACTGTTTTTT
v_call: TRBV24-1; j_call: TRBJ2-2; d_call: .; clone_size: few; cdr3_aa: CATDQGANTGELFF; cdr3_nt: TGTGCCACCGACCAAGGTGCGAACACCGGGGAGCTGTTTTTT
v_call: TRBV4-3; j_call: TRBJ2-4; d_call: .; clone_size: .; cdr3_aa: CASSQGRRAVQYF; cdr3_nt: TGCGCCAGCAGCCAAGGTCGCCGGGCCGTTCAGTACTTC
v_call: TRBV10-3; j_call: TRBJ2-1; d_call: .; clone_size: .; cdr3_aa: CAISEGQTGFEQFF; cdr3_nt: TGTGCCATCAGTGAGGGGCAGACAGGTTTTGAGCAGTTCTTC
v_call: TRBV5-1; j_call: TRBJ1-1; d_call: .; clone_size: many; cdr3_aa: CASSLMGERTEAFF; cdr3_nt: TGCGCCAGCAGCTTGATGGGGGAGCGGACTGAAGCTTTCTTT
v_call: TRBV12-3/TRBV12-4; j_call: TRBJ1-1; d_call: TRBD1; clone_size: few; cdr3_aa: CASSRDRRRAEAFF; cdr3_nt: TGTGCCAGCTCCCGGGACAGGCGGCGCGCTGAAGCTTTCTTT
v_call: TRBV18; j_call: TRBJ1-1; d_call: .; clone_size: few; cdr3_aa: CASSPYGALNTEAFF; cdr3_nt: TGTGCCAGCTCACCGTACGGGGCCTTGAACACTGAAGCTTTCTTT